The 21 T cell receptor beta chains below were found in one sample sequenced in a study of CXCR3-negative and CXCR3-positive naive CD8 T cells. Points from the study as a whole: A higher hydrophobicity marked the TRB CDR3s of CXCR3-positive naive cells versus CXCR3-negative naive cells.

The study made its TRB cDNA libraries by 5' RACE, adding UMI labels. TCRdb reprocessed the 5' RACE reads, keeping one entry per CDR3 protein, no DNA. The sample's table shows under 75,000 distinct CDR3 sequences. For these receptors, no antigen is known. The sequenced sample consisted of naive CXCR3+ CD8+ T cells from blood. Documented subset: CD45RO-CCR7+CD27+CD95- naive CD8+ T cells expressing CXCR3 (TNR3+). These receptors all stem from a human donor in good health. Some clones in this sample may be carry-over from other donors' samples.

The chain has TRBV11-3 and TRBJ2-1; lacking DNA, the TRBD2 call made by TCRdb goes unchecked. This CDR3 contains 16 residues. The germline CDR1 and CDR2 sequences are SGHNT and YENEEA. CDR3 sequence reads: CASSSRRERGAGEQFF. The full variable domain, rest sourced from reference TRBV11-3 and TRBJ2-1, is EAGVVQSPRYKIIEKKQPVAFWCNPISGHNTLYWYLQNLGQGPELLIRYENEEAVDDSQLPKDRFSAERLKGVDSTLKIQPAELGDSAVYLCASSSRRERGAGEQFFGPGTRLTVL.

CDR3: CSVDTTGGGTYNEQFF. The V and J genes are TRBV29-1 and TRBJ2-1; the TCRdb D gene call, TRBD2, has no DNA to confirm it. CDR3 size: 16 residues. Looked up from germline, CDR1 is SQVTM and CDR2 is ANQGSEA.

The chain is built from TRBV11-3 and TRBJ2-7; TCRdb proposes TRBD1, but this gene call is untestable without DNA. CDR1 SGHNT and CDR2 YENEEA come from the germline V gene. This CDR3 is built from 13 residues. The CDR3 protein is CACRGQGSNEQYF.

V gene TRBV20-1 combines with J gene TRBJ1-2; absent DNA, TCRdb's TRBD1 call cannot be checked. The CDR3 contains 16 residues. Germline V gene sequence: CDR1 DFQATT, CDR2 SNEGSKA (reference sequence). CDR3 protein: CSARVAPTGPVYGYTF.

This chain uses TRBV5-1 with TRBJ2-1; TCRdb returns TRBD1, unconfirmable since there is no DNA. CDR1 and CDR2 from the germline V gene are SGHRS and YFSETQ. The CDR3 has 14 amino acids. CDR3 residues: CASSFGTGGDEQFF.

The V gene is TRBV19, the J gene TRBJ2-1. Germline values: CDR1 LNHDA, CDR2 SQIVND (reference sequence). The CDR3 spans 11 residues. This chain's CDR3 is CASSIVNEQFF.

This chain connects TRBV7-6 to TRBJ2-7. Germline CDR1 reads SGHVS; CDR2 reads FNYEAQ. The CDR3 sequence is 13 residues long. CDR3 sequence: CASSPDGSYEQYF.

This chain uses TRBV5-1 with TRBJ2-1; TCRdb's D call, TRBD1, is unchecked because there is no DNA. Germline CDR1 reads SGHRS; CDR2 reads YFSETQ. This CDR3 comprises 15 residues. This CDR3 reads CASSLGWGTYNEQFF.

The rearrangement links TRBV5-4 to TRBJ2-3. CDR3 length: 13 residues. Per germline, CDR1 SGHNT and CDR2 YYREEE (reference sequence). This CDR3 is CASSLRSTDTQYF.

V and J are TRBV28 and TRBJ2-5. CDR3 size: 11 residues. The germline gives CDR1 MDHEN, CDR2 SYDVKM. The CDR3 is CASAESETQYF.

The chain recombines TRBV29-1 with TRBJ2-2. Germline values: CDR1 SQVTM, CDR2 ANQGSEA. The CDR3 consists of 12 residues. CDR3 region: CSVVTGAGELFF.

The V gene is TRBV12-3 or TRBV12-4, the J gene TRBJ2-1; TCRdb's D call, TRBD2, is unchecked because there is no DNA. This CDR3 spans 18 amino acids. The CDR3 sequence: CASSQGLAGGLSYNEQFF.

This chain joins TRBV29-1 and TRBJ2-1; TCRdb proposes TRBD2, but this gene call is untestable without DNA. CDR1 is SQVTM and CDR2 is ANQGSEA in the germline V gene. There are 16 residues in the CDR3. The CDR3 protein is CSVEGAGQRVDYEQFF.

V and J are TRBV29-1 and TRBJ1-1. The CDR3 has 16 residues. Germline V gene lookup returns CDR1 SQVTM and CDR2 ANQGSEA. The CDR3 reads CSVEGRGLSGGTEAFF. The full variable domain, its missing parts supplied by reference TRBV29-1 and TRBJ1-1, is SAVISQKPSRDICQRGTSLTIQCQVDSQVTMMFWYRQQPGQSLTLIATANQGSEATYESGFVIDKFPISRPNLTFSTLTVSNMSPEDSSIYLCSVEGRGLSGGTEAFFGQGTRLTVV.

The CDR3 here is CASSQGQGIYYEQYF. The chain joins TRBV5-5 to TRBJ2-7; TCRdb's D call of TRBD1 is untestable without DNA. Germline V gene data show CDR1 as SGHKS and CDR2 as YYEKEE (reference sequence). This CDR3 contains 15 residues.

This chain uses TRBV29-1 with TRBJ1-2; TCRdb reports TRBD1, a call that lacks DNA to check it against. The germline V gene has CDR1 SQVTM and CDR2 ANQGSEA. The CDR3 extends over 11 amino acids. The chain's CDR3 is CSVESRVGYTF. Full variable domain (remainder filled in from reference TRBV29-1 and TRBJ1-2): SAVISQKPSRDICQRGTSLTIQCQVDSQVTMMFWYRQQPGQSLTLIATANQGSEATYESGFVIDKFPISRPNLTFSTLTVSNMSPEDSSIYLCSVESRVGYTFGSGTRLTVV.

V usage is TRBV7-6 and J usage is TRBJ2-3; TCRdb names TRBD1, which stays unverified in the absence of DNA. The CDR3 spans 14 residues. The germline V gene has CDR1 SGHVS and CDR2 FNYEAQ. This chain's CDR3 is CASSTGPNTDTQYF.

The genes are TRBV28 and TRBJ2-7; the TRBD1 assignment by TCRdb is unverifiable without DNA. This CDR3 region has 15 residues. The germline CDR1 and CDR2 sequences are MDHEN and SYDVKM. CDR3 in amino acids: CASSSYPGTGDEQYF.

The genes are TRBV7-9 and TRBJ2-7; TCRdb picks TRBD2, but there is no DNA to check that call. Germline V gene sequence: CDR1 SEHNR, CDR2 FQNEAQ (reference sequence). The length of the CDR3 is 13 residues. This chain's CDR3 is CASSSGVLTAEYF.

The chain recombines TRBV28 with TRBJ1-4; TCRdb proposes TRBD1, but this gene call is untestable without DNA. CDR1 is MDHEN and CDR2 is SYDVKM in the germline V gene. The CDR3 loop spans 18 amino acids. CDR3 sequence reads: CASSLPGQGGPTNEKLFF.

V gene TRBV10-3 combines with J gene TRBJ2-7; TCRdb's D call of TRBD2 is untestable without DNA. The CDR3 sequence is 14 residues long. Germline CDR1 ENHRY, CDR2 SYGVKD. This CDR3 reads CAISETSGGAEQYF.